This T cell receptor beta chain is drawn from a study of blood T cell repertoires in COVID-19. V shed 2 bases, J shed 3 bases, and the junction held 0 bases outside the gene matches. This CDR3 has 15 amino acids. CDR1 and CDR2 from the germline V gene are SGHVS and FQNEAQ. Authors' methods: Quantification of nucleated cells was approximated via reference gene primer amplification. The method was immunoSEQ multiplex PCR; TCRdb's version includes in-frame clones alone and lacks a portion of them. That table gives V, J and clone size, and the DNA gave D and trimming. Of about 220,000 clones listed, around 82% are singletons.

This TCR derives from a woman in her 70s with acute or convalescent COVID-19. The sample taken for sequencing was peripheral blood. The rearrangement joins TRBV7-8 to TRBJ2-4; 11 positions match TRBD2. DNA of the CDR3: TGTGCCAGCAGCTTAACTAGCGGGGGCAAAAACATTCAGTACTTC. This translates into CASSLTSGGKNIQYF.